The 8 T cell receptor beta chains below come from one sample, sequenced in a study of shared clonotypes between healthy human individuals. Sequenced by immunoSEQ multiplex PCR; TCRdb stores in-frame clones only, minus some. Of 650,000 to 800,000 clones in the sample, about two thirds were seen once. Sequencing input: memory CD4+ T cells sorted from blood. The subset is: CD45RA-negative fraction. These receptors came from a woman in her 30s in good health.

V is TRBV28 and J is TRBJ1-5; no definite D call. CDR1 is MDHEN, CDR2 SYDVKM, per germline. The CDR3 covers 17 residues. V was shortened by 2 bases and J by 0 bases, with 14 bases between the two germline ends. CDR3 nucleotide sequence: TGTGCCAGCAGTTTAACAGAGATAATATATAGCAATCAGCCCCAGCATTTT. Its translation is CASSLTEIIYSNQPQHF. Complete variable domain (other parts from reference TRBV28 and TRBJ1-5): DVKVTQSSRYLVKRTGEKVFLECVQDMDHENMFWYRQDPGLGLRLIYFSYDVKMKEKGDIPEGYSVSREKKERFSLILESASTNQTSMYLCASSLTEIIYSNQPQHFGDGTRLSIL.

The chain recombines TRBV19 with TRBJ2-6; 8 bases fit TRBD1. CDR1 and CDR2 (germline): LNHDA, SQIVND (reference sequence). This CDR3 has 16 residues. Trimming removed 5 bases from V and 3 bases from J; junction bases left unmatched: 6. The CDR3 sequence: CASSPKDRVGANVLTF. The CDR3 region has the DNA TGTGCCAGTAGTCCGAAGGACAGGGTTGGGGCCAACGTCCTGACTTTC.

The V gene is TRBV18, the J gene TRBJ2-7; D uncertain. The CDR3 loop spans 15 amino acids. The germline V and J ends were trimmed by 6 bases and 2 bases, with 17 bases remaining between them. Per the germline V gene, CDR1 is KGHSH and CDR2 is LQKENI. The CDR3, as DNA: TGTGCCAGCTCTCCCGGACCCGGAACAACCTACGAGCAGTACTTC. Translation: CASSPGPGTTYEQYF.

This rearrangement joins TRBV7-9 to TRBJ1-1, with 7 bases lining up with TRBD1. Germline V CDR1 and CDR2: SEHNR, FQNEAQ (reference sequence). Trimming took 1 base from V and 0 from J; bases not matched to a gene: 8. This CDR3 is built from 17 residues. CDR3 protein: CASSLGGDSRMNTEAFF. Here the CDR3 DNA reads TGTGCCAGCAGCTTAGGGGGGGACAGCCGAATGAACACTGAAGCTTTCTTT.

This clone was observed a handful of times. The CDR3 protein is CASSYNTGELFF. Here the CDR3 DNA reads TGTGCCAGCAGTTACAACACCGGGGAGCTGTTTTTT. V gene TRBV6-5 combines with J gene TRBJ2-2; D is unclear. V was shortened by 2 bases and J by 2 bases, with 0 bases between the two germline ends. Looked up from germline, CDR1 is MNHEY and CDR2 is SVGAGI. This CDR3 has 12 amino acids.

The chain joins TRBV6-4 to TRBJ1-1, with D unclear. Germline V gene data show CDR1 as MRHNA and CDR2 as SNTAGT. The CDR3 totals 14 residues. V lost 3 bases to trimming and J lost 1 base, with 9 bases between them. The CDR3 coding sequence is TGTGCCAGCAGTGAGGAGGTCCCGAACACTGAAGCTTTCTTT. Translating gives CASSEEVPNTEAFF.

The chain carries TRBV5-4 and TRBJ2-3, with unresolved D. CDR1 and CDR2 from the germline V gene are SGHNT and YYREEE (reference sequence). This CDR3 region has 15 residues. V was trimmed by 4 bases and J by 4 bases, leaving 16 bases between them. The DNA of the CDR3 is TGTGCCAGCAGCCAGTCCAGAGGAGCCCCAGATACGCAGTATTTT. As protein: CASSQSRGAPDTQYF.

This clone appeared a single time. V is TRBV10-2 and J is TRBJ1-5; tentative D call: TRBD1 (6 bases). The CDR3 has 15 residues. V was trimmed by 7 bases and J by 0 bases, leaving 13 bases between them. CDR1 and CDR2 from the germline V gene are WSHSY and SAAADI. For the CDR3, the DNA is TGCGCCAGCAACACACAGGGCTATAGCAATCAGCCCCAGCATTTT. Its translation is CASNTQGYSNQPQHF.